Following are 24 T cell receptor beta chains from one sample sequenced in a study of blood T cells in healthy people across ages. Next came a second PCR, run for about 6 to 12 cycles, which used a sample-barcoded 5' primer along with a J-beta primer mix. MiXCR, applied by TCRdb to the 5' RACE reads, yields one record per CDR3 protein. The table has some 1,800,000 distinct CDR3 sequences, around 40% seen once. The source material was blood. The receptors stem from a human donor in good health.

This clonotype was seen a few times. The chain uses TRBV29-1 and TRBJ2-3; possibly TRBD1 for D (5 bases). The CDR3 has 14 residues. CDR1 and CDR2 from the germline V gene are SQVTM and ANQGSEA. Between the trimmed V and J ends, which lost 0 bases and 0 bases, there was a span of 7 bases. CDR3: CSVEDRASTDTQYF. CDR3 in DNA: TGCAGCGTTGAAGACAGGGCTAGCACAGATACGCAGTATTTT.

V gene TRBV13 combines with J gene TRBJ2-7; the D gene could be TRBD1 or TRBD2 (5 bases each). The CDR3 consists of 14 residues. Germline CDR1 PRHDT, CDR2 FYEKMQ (reference sequence). The V gene lost 3 bases and the J gene lost 2 bases, with 11 bases spanning the gap. The CDR3 loop reads CASSLGSGPYEQYF. CDR3 nucleotide sequence: TGTGCCAGCAGCTTGGGATCGGGGCCCTACGAGCAGTACTTC.

The J gene is TRBJ2-3, the V gene TRBV29-1; D perhaps matches TRBD1 (5 bases). V dropped 5 bases and J dropped 10 bases, with 13 bases sitting between them. The length of the CDR3 is 11 residues. Germline V lookup: CDR1 SQVTM, CDR2 ANQGSEA. This CDR3 is CSVLLGPPQYF. The CDR3 DNA reads TGCAGCGTTCTCTTGGGGCCCCCGCAGTATTTT.

The J gene is TRBJ2-4, the V gene TRBV28; 7 positions match TRBD2. The CDR3 runs to 17 residues. V shed 1 base, J shed 0 bases, and the junction held 6 bases outside the gene matches. The germline V gene encodes CDR1 MDHEN and CDR2 SYDVKM. For the CDR3, the DNA is TGTGCCAGCAGTTTATTGGGGGGGGGACTAGCCAAAAACATTCAGTACTTC. It is translated as CASSLLGGGLAKNIQYF.

The chain has TRBV7-8 and TRBJ2-1, with D hard to call. The germline V gene has CDR1 SGHVS and CDR2 FQNEAQ. CDR3 size: 13 residues. V dropped 5 bases and J dropped 6 bases, with 11 bases sitting between them. The CDR3 sequence is CASSDVPGNEQFF. The DNA of the CDR3 is TGTGCCAGCAGCGACGTGCCGGGCAATGAGCAGTTCTTC.

The J gene is TRBJ2-7, the V gene TRBV5-1; 8 bases are shared with TRBD1. CDR3 length equals 15 residues. Germline CDR1 is SGHRS and CDR2 is YFSETQ. V lost 3 bases, J lost 7 bases, and 12 bases stayed unmatched. The CDR3 DNA reads as TGCGCCAGCAGCTCCTCCGGACAGGGCCCTAAGGAGCAGTACTTC. Residues: CASSSSGQGPKEQYF.

The chain combines TRBV24-1 with TRBJ2-5; TRBD2 aligns across 12 bases. Losses at the gene ends were 2 bases for V and 11 bases for J; bases not matched to a gene: 11. The germline V gene encodes CDR1 KGHDR and CDR2 SFDVKD. The CDR3 extends over 16 amino acids. The CDR3 DNA follows: TGTGCCACCAGTGATTCGACTAGCGGGGGTACCTTGAAGCAGTACTTC. Protein sequence: CATSDSTSGGTLKQYF.

The chain is built from TRBV6-1 and TRBJ2-5, with D tentatively TRBD1 or TRBD2 (5 bases each). V was cut by 6 bases and J by 3 bases, with 17 bases left in between. The CDR3 is made up of 15 amino acids. The germline V gene encodes CDR1 MNHNS and CDR2 SASEGT. CDR3 residues: CASRDSGPPKETQYF. CDR3 DNA: TGTGCCAGCAGAGATTCGGGACCTCCAAAAGAGACCCAGTACTTC.

The chain has TRBV4-1 and TRBJ2-5; D gene ambiguous. Germline V gene lookup returns CDR1 MGHRA and CDR2 YSYEKL. V lost 1 base to trimming and J lost 2 bases, with 11 bases between them. The CDR3 is 15 amino acids. The DNA for the CDR3 is TGCGCCAGCAGCCAAGGTTGGGGTGCTCAAGAGACCCAGTACTTC. Amino acid sequence: CASSQGWGAQETQYF.

This clonotype was seen many times. The chain is built from TRBV29-1 and TRBJ2-5; maybe TRBD2 (5 bases). In germline, CDR1 is SQVTM, CDR2 ANQGSEA. The CDR3 extends over 13 amino acids. Trimming shortened V by 4 bases and J by 1 base, and 10 bases separated the two germline ends. CDR3 sequence reads: CSVGLRTQETQYF. CDR3 sequence (DNA): TGCAGCGTTGGACTAAGGACCCAAGAGACCCAGTACTTC.

The chain uses TRBV12-3 or TRBV12-4 and TRBJ1-5, with a tentative D call TRBD1 (6 bases). Deletions cut 7 bases from V and 3 bases from J, with 13 bases between. The CDR3 totals 14 residues. The CDR3 DNA is TGTGCCAGCACTAAGGACAGAGCCAATCAGCCCCAGCATTTT. This translates into CASTKDRANQPQHF.

CDR3 residues: CSMRITQHSSYNEQFF. CDR3 in DNA: TGCAGCATGAGGATAACCCAACACTCCTCCTACAATGAGCAGTTCTTC. The V gene is TRBV29-1, the J gene TRBJ2-1; D is undetermined. Germline V gene data show CDR1 as SQVTM and CDR2 as ANQGSEA. V dropped 8 bases and J dropped 0 bases, with 20 bases sitting between them. CDR3 length: 16 amino acids.

This chain uses TRBV7-2 with TRBJ2-5, with 7 bases that match TRBD2. In germline, CDR1 is SGHTA, CDR2 FQGNSA. V trimming: 5 bases; J trimming: 2 bases; junction bases outside the gene matches: 8. The CDR3 contains 15 residues. CDR3 bases: TGTGCCAGCAGCCCGGGGAGGGAAGTACAAGAGACCCAGTACTTC. It specifies CASSPGREVQETQYF.

The V and J genes are TRBV5-1 and TRBJ2-4; TRBD2 is a possible D gene (6 bases). This CDR3 comprises 12 residues. Per germline, CDR1 SGHRS and CDR2 YFSETQ. Trimming removed 5 bases at V and 6 bases at J, with 9 bases between. The CDR3 sequence: CASSRDLNIQYF. The CDR3 DNA is TGCGCCAGCAGTCGGGACTTAAACATTCAGTACTTC.

This clonotype appeared a single time. This chain links TRBV20-1 with TRBJ2-5; D might be TRBD1 (6 bases). V lost 4 bases and J 5 bases, leaving 11 bases between the germline ends. The CDR3 extends over 12 amino acids. The germline V gene has CDR1 DFQATT and CDR2 SNEGSKA (reference sequence). The CDR3 is CSAIRGGETQYF. In nucleotides, the CDR3 is TGCAGTGCTATCAGGGGTGGCGAGACCCAGTACTTC.

The rearrangement joins TRBV6-2 or TRBV6-3 to TRBJ2-3; TRBD2 might be the D (6 bases). CDR1 and CDR2 (germline): MNHEY, SVGEGT. V lost 8 bases and J lost 0, with 24 bases in between. This CDR3 region has 18 residues. The CDR3 sequence: CASRTLPAGSGSTDTQYF. As DNA, the CDR3 is TGTGCCAGCCGTACTCTCCCAGCGGGTAGCGGAAGCACAGATACGCAGTATTTT.

This clonotype has a handful of counts. The chain combines TRBV4-1 with TRBJ2-7; D is unresolved. In germline, CDR1 is MGHRA, CDR2 YSYEKL. The ends were cut back, 6 bases at V and 2 bases at J, with 14 bases in the middle. CDR3 length: 14 residues. CDR3 sequence reads: CASSPPGRPYEQYF. The CDR3 DNA follows: TGCGCCAGCAGTCCACCCGGTAGACCCTACGAGCAGTACTTC.

This clonotype was detected only a few times. This chain joins TRBV7-2 and TRBJ1-2; weak D call: TRBD1 (6 bases). V lost 3 bases, J lost 2 bases, and 19 bases lay in between. This CDR3 contains 17 residues. The V gene's germline CDR1 is SGHTA and CDR2 FQGNSA. The CDR3 DNA sequence: TGTGCCAGCAGCTTCTGGGTCCGGGGGCCCAACAACTATGGCTACACCTTC. This gives the protein CASSFWVRGPNNYGYTF.

This clonotype was counted once. The J gene is TRBJ2-5, the V gene TRBV3-1, with a possible D match to TRBD1 (5 bases). CDR1 LGHDT and CDR2 YNNKEL come from the germline V gene (reference sequence). The CDR3 length is 17 residues. V lost 4 bases and J 5 bases, leaving 23 bases between the germline ends. CDR3 DNA: TGTGCCAGCAGCCGAGAAGGGGAAGGCGCTGGGCTGGAGACCCAGTACTTC. It codes for CASSREGEGAGLETQYF.

V is TRBV10-3 and J is TRBJ1-2, with TRBD1 as a possible D gene (6 bases). This CDR3 has 18 amino acids. Germline CDR1 and CDR2: ENHRY and SYGVKD. V lost 8 bases and J 7 bases, leaving 32 bases between the germline ends. CDR3: CAILVSQGQRSPRGGYTF. CDR3 nucleotides: TGTGCCATCTTAGTGTCGCAAGGACAGAGGTCGCCACGGGGTGGCTACACCTTC.

The chain couples TRBV20-1 to TRBJ2-1; D call uncertain. The CDR3 totals 11 residues. Germline V gene data show CDR1 as DFQATT and CDR2 as SNEGSKA (reference sequence). The ends were cut back, 3 bases at V and 8 bases at J, with 8 bases in the middle. The CDR3 coding sequence is TGCAGTGCTAGGATGTTTGATGAGCAGTTCTTC. Translation gives CSARMFDEQFF.

This clonotype occurred a few times. The V gene is TRBV12-3 or TRBV12-4, the J gene TRBJ1-2; maybe TRBD1 (5 bases). Trimming left V 4 bases short and J 4 bases short, with 13 bases between. This CDR3 is 14 amino acids long. The CDR3 here is CASSSPLQVYGYTF. CDR3 nucleotide sequence: TGTGCCAGCAGTTCACCGTTACAGGTCTATGGCTACACCTTC.

CDR3 residues: CASEGRGVTDTQYF. In DNA form, the CDR3 reads TGTGCCAGCGAAGGGCGAGGGGTTACAGATACGCAGTATTTT. The chain joins TRBV2 to TRBJ2-3; possibly TRBD1 or TRBD2 for D (5 bases each). Germline CDR1 is SNHLY and CDR2 is FYNNEI. The CDR3 loop spans 14 amino acids. V shed 8 bases and J shed 3 bases, with 15 bases lying between them.

V usage is TRBV20-1 and J usage is TRBJ2-7, with 7 bases that match TRBD2. CDR1 and CDR2 (germline): DFQATT, SNEGSKA (reference sequence). The CDR3 totals 14 residues. Trimming removed 5 bases from V and 0 bases from J; junction bases left unmatched: 7. The CDR3, as DNA: TGCAGTGCTCTTGAGCGGGGATACTCCTACGAGCAGTACTTC. Protein product: CSALERGYSYEQYF.